This T cell receptor (beta chain) was observed in a study of T cell responses to AZD1222 COVID-19 vaccine. This clone was counted a few times. Data came from immunoSEQ multiplex PCR; TCRdb stores just in-frame clones and leaves some out. The table shows 180,000 or so clones, with more than 75% occurring only once. Germline V gives CDR1 MNHEY, CDR2 SMNVEV (reference sequence). The CDR3 is 15 amino acids. Trimming left V 6 bases short and J 2 bases short, with 11 bases between. The chain links TRBV27 to TRBJ1-6; D possibly corresponds to TRBD1 (6 bases). Sequencing was performed on peripheral blood, taken 28 days after the second AZD1222 dose. This TCR derives from an adult who received the AZD1222 COVID-19 vaccine. CDR3 nucleotide sequence: TGTGCCAGCAGGGGAGGACAGACCTATAATTCACCCCTCCACTTT. Translating it yields CASRGGQTYNSPLHF.